The rows below give T cell receptor beta chains drawn from one sample of a study of blood T cell repertoires in COVID-19. TCRdb's copy holds only in-frame clones and misses some; the assay was immunoSEQ multiplex PCR. This table has around 170,000 clones, roughly 84% appearing once. Sequencing used peripheral blood. The receptors stem from a man aged 50-59 years with active or convalescent COVID-19. The CDR3 runs from the conserved cysteine through the conserved F or W. A D gene is named only where the DNA matches it firmly. Clone sizes are given selectively: once, few, many, or a class where the clone is expanded.

CDR3nt,CDR3aa,v_gene,j_gene,abundance,d_gene
TGTGCCAGCTCTGATGGGAGTGAAGCTTTCTTT,CASSDGSEAFF,TRBV25-1,TRBJ1-1,few,.
TGTGCCAGCTCAAGCGGGGTGGGGTCCGAGCAGTACTTC,CASSSGVGSEQYF,TRBV18,TRBJ2-7,.,TRBD2
TGCAGTGCTAGTTTCGGTTTGGGCAATCAGCCCCAGCATTTT,CSASFGLGNQPQHF,TRBV20-1,TRBJ1-5,.,.
TGTGCCAGCAGACAGACAGGGGCTATTAGCAATCAGCCCCAGCATTTT,CASRQTGAISNQPQHF,TRBV28,TRBJ1-5,.,TRBD1
TGCAGTGCTAGTTACGGGAGTACCAAAAACATTCAGTACTTC,CSASYGSTKNIQYF,TRBV20-1,TRBJ2-4,once,.
TGCGCCAGCAGCCAAGCTAGCTCCTACAATGAGCAGTTCTTC,CASSQASSYNEQFF,TRBV4-3,TRBJ2-1,.,.
TGTGCCACCAGTGATAGGACTAGAAAAACCTACAATGAGCAGTTCTTC,CATSDRTRKTYNEQFF,TRBV24-1,TRBJ2-1,few,TRBD2
TGTGCCAGCAGTCCGGGGGGACTTGGTGGCAATGAGCAGTTCTTC,CASSPGGLGGNEQFF,TRBV6-2/TRBV6-3,TRBJ2-1,.,TRBD2
TGTGCCAGCAGTTTATTCGGTAGCGAGCAGTACTTC,CASSLFGSEQYF,TRBV27,TRBJ2-7,.,.
TGCGCCAGCAGCCAAGCGGAAGGGGATCTCTATGGCTACACCTTC,CASSQAEGDLYGYTF,TRBV4-3,TRBJ1-2,.,.
TGTGCCAGCAGCCGTTTAGGGGACTCGCGAGAGACCCAGTACTTC,CASSRLGDSRETQYF,TRBV7-2,TRBJ2-5,.,.
TGTGCCAGCAGCAACTCGCCCATAAATTCACCCCTCCACTTT,CASSNSPINSPLHF,TRBV9,TRBJ1-6,.,.
TGTGCCAGTAGTATGACAGTATTATCCTACGAGCAGTACTTC,CASSMTVLSYEQYF,TRBV19,TRBJ2-7,.,.
TGTGCCAGCAGTTACTCGAAGCGGGGGGGCTCCGGGGAGCTGTTTTTT,CASSYSKRGGSGELFF,TRBV6-5,TRBJ2-2,.,TRBD2
TGTGCCAGCAGTTACTCGCTCGGACTAGCGGGGAGCTACGAGCAGTACTTC,CASSYSLGLAGSYEQYF,TRBV6-2/TRBV6-3,TRBJ2-7,once,TRBD2
TGTGCCAGCGGGGGGACAGCGGATCAGCCCCAGCATTTT,CASGGTADQPQHF,TRBV6-5,TRBJ1-5,once,TRBD1
TGTGCCAGCAGCGCTAGGACTAGTGTGCAGTTCTTC,CASSARTSVQFF,TRBV3-1/TRBV3-2,TRBJ2-1,.,TRBD2
TGTGCCAGCAGCTCGGTGGGGGGGCGCGGTGAAAAACTGTTTTTT,CASSSVGGRGEKLFF,TRBV5-6,TRBJ1-4,.,.
TGTGCCAGCAGCGGAACCGGGACAGGGGTACGCGAGCAGTACTTC,CASSGTGTGVREQYF,TRBV5-6,TRBJ2-7,.,TRBD1
TGTGCCAGTAGTATGGCTGAGACCCAGTACTTC,CASSMAETQYF,TRBV19,TRBJ2-5,.,.
TGTGCCACCAGTGATAGCGGGAGCACAGATACGCAGTATTTT,CATSDSGSTDTQYF,TRBV24-1,TRBJ2-3,.,.
TGTGCCAGCAGCTTCAAAGCCGGACTAGCGGGAAGCGATGAGCAGTTCTTC,CASSFKAGLAGSDEQFF,TRBV7-2,TRBJ2-1,.,TRBD2
TGTGCCACCAGTGATAACAGGGTCCCTGGCTACACCTTC,CATSDNRVPGYTF,TRBV24-1,TRBJ1-2,.,.
TGTGCCAGTTCGGGACAGAACACAGATACGCAGTATTTT,CASSGQNTDTQYF,TRBV19,TRBJ2-3,.,TRBD1
TGTGCCAGCAGTTACTCTGGACTACTCAATCAGCCCCAGCATTTT,CASSYSGLLNQPQHF,TRBV6-2/TRBV6-3,TRBJ1-5,.,.
TGTGCCAGCAGGTCGACAGATCAGCCCCAGCATTTT,CASRSTDQPQHF,TRBV28,TRBJ1-5,.,.
TGTGCCAGTAGCGGGACAGGCTGGGAGCAGTACTTC,CASSGTGWEQYF,TRBV19,TRBJ2-7,.,TRBD1
TGTGCCAGCAGCCAAGAAGCGAGTCAGCCCCAGCATTTT,CASSQEASQPQHF,TRBV14,TRBJ1-5,.,.
TGCGCCAGCAGCCAAGGAGGGGGTAGCGGGAGTTCGAGTTCCTACGAGCAGTACTTC,CASSQGGGSGSSSSYEQYF,TRBV4-1,TRBJ2-7,.,TRBD2
TGTGCCAGCAGCTTCGGACTAGCGGGGTCCACAGATACGCAGTATTTT,CASSFGLAGSTDTQYF,TRBV11-1,TRBJ2-3,.,TRBD2
TGTGCCAGCAGCGTAGCTACCATGGTAGATACGCAGTATTTT,CASSVATMVDTQYF,TRBV9,TRBJ2-3,.,.
TGTGCCAGCAGTGAAACCCCGGGAGATGGTGAAGATACGCAGTATTTT,CASSETPGDGEDTQYF,TRBV6-1,TRBJ2-3,few,.
TGTGCCAGTAGTATAACAGGGTCTGGCACTGAAGCTTTCTTT,CASSITGSGTEAFF,TRBV19,TRBJ1-1,once,.
TGTGCCAGCAGTTCCACCCCACGGGGGACCCAGTACTTC,CASSSTPRGTQYF,TRBV6-2/TRBV6-3,TRBJ2-5,.,.
TGTGCCAGCAGCTTATGGAGGGGAAGCACCGGGGAGCTGTTTTTT,CASSLWRGSTGELFF,TRBV7-2,TRBJ2-2,.,.
TGTGCCAGCAGCTTAGTACAGGGAAGCTATGGCTACACCTTC,CASSLVQGSYGYTF,TRBV7-2,TRBJ1-2,.,.
TGTGCCAGTAGAGACGCTAGCGGGGGAAAGACCCAGTACTTC,CASRDASGGKTQYF,TRBV19,TRBJ2-5,.,TRBD2
TGTGCCAGCTCTTTAACTCGCCAAGAGGAATACACCTTC,CASSLTRQEEYTF,TRBV18,TRBJ1-2,.,.
TGTGCCAGTAGCCGCGGGGCAAATTTCTACGAGCAGTACTTC,CASSRGANFYEQYF,TRBV19,TRBJ2-7,.,.
TGTGCCAGCAGTTTAGGGACAGGAGTCTACGAGCAGTACTTC,CASSLGTGVYEQYF,TRBV28,TRBJ2-7,.,TRBD1
TGTGCCAGCAGTTTTTTGAGCGACAGCGCCGTGGCTTTCTTT,CASSFLSDSAVAFF,TRBV6-2/TRBV6-3,TRBJ1-1,.,.